This is a list of T cell receptor beta chains from one sample in a study of blood T cell repertoires in COVID-19. Libraries were prepared by immunoSEQ multiplex PCR; TCRdb keeps only in-frame clonotypes and omits some of them. The table has about 170,000 clones, 85% to 90% seen once. Sequenced input: peripheral blood. The source of these receptors is a woman of 80 years or more with COVID-19, enrolled during active disease. Both conserved end residues are part of each CDR3. A D gene is named only where the DNA matches it firmly. Clone size, where shown, is once, few, many, or a class for clones that have expanded.

cdr3_aa cdr3_nt d_call v_call clone_size j_call
CASSDRVGAETQYF TGTGCCAGCAGCGACAGGGTTGGCGCAGAGACCCAGTACTTC TRBD1 TRBV6-2/TRBV6-3 - TRBJ2-5
CAISLGQGDYGYTF TGTGCCATCAGTTTGGGACAGGGCGACTATGGCTACACCTTC TRBD1 TRBV10-3 - TRBJ1-2
CASSVRASGFASYEQYF TGTGCCAGCAGTGTCCGGGCTAGCGGGTTTGCTAGTTACGAGCAGTACTTC TRBD2 TRBV28 - TRBJ2-7
CASSLVASGNTDTQYF TGTGCCAGCAGCTTGGTCGCTAGCGGGAACACAGATACGCAGTATTTT TRBD2 TRBV5-8 - TRBJ2-3
CASSSGQRGGSEQFF TGTGCCAGCAGCTCCGGTCAGCGGGGGGGCAGTGAGCAGTTCTTC TRBD2 TRBV9 - TRBJ2-1
CASSTLAVSSYNEQFF TGTGCCAGCAGTACCTTAGCGGTTAGCTCCTACAATGAGCAGTTCTTC - TRBV27 few TRBJ2-1
CASRRTGSTEAFF TGTGCCAGCAGGCGGACAGGGAGCACTGAAGCTTTCTTT TRBD1 TRBV12-3/TRBV12-4 - TRBJ1-1
CSVESRRLAHRSYNEQFF TGCAGCGTTGAATCCCGTCGGCTAGCGCATCGCTCCTACAATGAGCAGTTCTTC - TRBV29-1 - TRBJ2-1
CASTQTGGNGYTF TGTGCCAGCACCCAGACAGGGGGGAACGGCTACACCTTC TRBD1 TRBV6-5 - TRBJ1-2
CASSYVPRLAGPNEQFF TGTGCCAGCAGTTACGTCCCAAGACTAGCGGGCCCCAATGAGCAGTTCTTC TRBD2 TRBV6-2/TRBV6-3 - TRBJ2-1
CASSPWTGNSPLHF TGTGCCAGCAGCCCCTGGACAGGGAATTCACCCCTCCACTTT TRBD1 TRBV3-1/TRBV3-2 few TRBJ1-6
CASSLGTRNHF TGTGCCAGCAGCTTGGGGACTAGAAATCACTTC TRBD2 TRBV5-8 - TRBJ2-7
CASSLRRGTNEKLFF TGTGCCAGCAGTTTGCGTCGAGGGACTAATGAAAAACTGTTTTTT - TRBV27 - TRBJ1-4
CASSLTGQGDIQYF TGTGCCAGCAGCTTAACGGGACAGGGGGACATTCAGTACTTC TRBD1 TRBV11-1 - TRBJ2-4
CASSTGTGVQGQETQYF TGTGCCAGCAGTACAGGGACAGGGGTACAAGGGCAAGAGACCCAGTACTTC TRBD1 TRBV28 - TRBJ2-5
CASTSSQWREKLFF TGTGCCAGTACCTCCTCCCAGTGGAGGGAAAAACTGTTTTTT - TRBV19 once TRBJ1-4
CASSFGTGVGEAFF TGTGCCAGCAGTTTTGGGACAGGGGTCGGTGAAGCTTTCTTT TRBD1 TRBV6-5 few TRBJ1-1
CASSNTGSGANVLTF TGTGCCAGCAGCAACACAGGGTCTGGGGCCAACGTCCTGACTTTC - TRBV28 - TRBJ2-6
CASSLAGETYNEQFF TGCGCCAGCAGCTTGGCCGGGGAAACCTACAATGAGCAGTTCTTC - TRBV5-1 - TRBJ2-1
CASSLVPGLGSVNIQYF TGTGCCAGCAGCTTAGTCCCCGGACTAGGGTCGGTAAACATTCAGTACTTC TRBD2 TRBV7-8 - TRBJ2-4
CASSQVGLALKAKNIQYF TGCGCCAGCAGCCAAGTGGGACTAGCCCTTAAGGCCAAAAACATTCAGTACTTC TRBD2 TRBV4-1 - TRBJ2-4
CASSPSAGANVLTF TGTGCCAGCAGTCCCAGTGCTGGGGCCAACGTCCTGACTTTC - TRBV6-2/TRBV6-3 - TRBJ2-6
CASSLASRTGGHGYTF TGTGCCAGCAGCTTGGCCTCTAGGACAGGGGGCCATGGCTACACCTTC TRBD1 TRBV5-4 - TRBJ1-2
CSVAESSGNTIYF TGCAGCGTTGCAGAGAGCTCTGGAAACACCATATATTTT - TRBV29-1 once TRBJ1-3
CASRRIEEQRGEKLFF TGTGCCAGCAGGAGGATAGAGGAGCAAAGAGGGGAAAAACTGTTTTTT - TRBV7-9 - TRBJ1-4
CASSLGGRAAGGNTIYF TGTGCCAGCAGCTTAGGGGGCCGGGCAGCGGGAGGAAACACCATATATTTT - TRBV7-8 - TRBJ1-3
CASSDTGGHQPQHF TGTGCCAGCAGTGACACAGGGGGCCATCAGCCCCAGCATTTT TRBD1 TRBV6-2/TRBV6-3 - TRBJ1-5
CASSQATGANQPQHF TGTGCCAGCAGCCAAGCAACAGGGGCCAATCAGCCCCAGCATTTT TRBD1 TRBV4-2 few TRBJ1-5
CAISPTGGENTEAFF TGTGCCATCAGCCCGACAGGGGGTGAGAACACTGAAGCTTTCTTT TRBD1 TRBV10-3 - TRBJ1-1
CASSLGGSTDTQYF TGTGCCAGCAGCTTAGGAGGGAGCACAGATACGCAGTATTTT - TRBV11-3 - TRBJ2-3